These T cell receptor beta chains were read from a single sample in a study of vaccination and CD4 T cells after COVID-19. MiXCR, run by TCRdb on the PCR reads, gives a single entry per CDR3 protein. The sample consists of tens of thousands of distinct CDR3 sequences, around a third of them appearing once. Their specific antigens are unknown. Sequenced material: cultured CD4+ T cells from blood. These receptors all stem from a human donor with COVID-19. Each CDR3 is given with its conserved first and last residue. The D gene is left open where the match is weak. Size tells how often a clone was seen (once, few, many) or the class of an expanded clone, and some rows leave it out.

.	TRBV7-2	TRBD1	TRBJ2-7	CASSAGQGITAQYF	TGTGCCAGCAGCGCGGGACAGGGAATTACGGCGCAGTACTTC
.	TRBV7-2	TRBD2	TRBJ2-3	CASSHPVGLLNTQYF	TGTGCCAGCAGTCACCCCGTGGGACTATTAAATACGCAGTATTTT
few	TRBV12-3/TRBV12-4	TRBD1	TRBJ1-2	CASRTGQAFSDGYTF	TGTGCCAGCAGAACGGGACAGGCTTTTTCCGATGGCTACACCTTC
.	TRBV5-1	TRBD1	TRBJ1-2	CASSLGQGSIYGYTF	TGCGCCAGCAGCTTGGGACAGGGATCTATCTATGGCTACACCTTC
medium-sized	TRBV6-5	TRBD1	TRBJ1-5	CASSYPRQGTNQPQHF	TGTGCCAGCAGTTACCCGCGACAGGGAACTAATCAGCCCCAGCATTTT
.	TRBV7-6	.	TRBJ2-2	CASSRVGAGELFF	TGTGCCAGCTCAAGGGTGGGGGCCGGGGAGCTGTTTTTT
.	TRBV7-8	.	TRBJ1-5	CASSLAGDSNQPQHF	TGTGCCAGCAGCTTAGCGGGAGATAGCAATCAGCCCCAGCATTTT
few	TRBV7-6	TRBD2	TRBJ2-7	CASSLAERGFSYEQYF	TGTGCCAGCAGCTTAGCCGAGCGGGGGTTCTCCTACGAGCAGTACTTC
.	TRBV11-2	.	TRBJ2-6	CASSTFVGANVLTF	TGTGCCAGCAGCACCTTTGTCGGGGCCAACGTCCTGACTTTC
.	TRBV27	TRBD1	TRBJ2-3	CASSLSGQGPDTQYF	TGTGCCAGCAGCTTAAGCGGACAGGGGCCGGATACGCAGTATTTT
.	TRBV29-1	.	TRBJ1-2	CSVSGLRDGYTF	TGCAGCGTTTCAGGGCTTCGGGATGGCTACACCTTC